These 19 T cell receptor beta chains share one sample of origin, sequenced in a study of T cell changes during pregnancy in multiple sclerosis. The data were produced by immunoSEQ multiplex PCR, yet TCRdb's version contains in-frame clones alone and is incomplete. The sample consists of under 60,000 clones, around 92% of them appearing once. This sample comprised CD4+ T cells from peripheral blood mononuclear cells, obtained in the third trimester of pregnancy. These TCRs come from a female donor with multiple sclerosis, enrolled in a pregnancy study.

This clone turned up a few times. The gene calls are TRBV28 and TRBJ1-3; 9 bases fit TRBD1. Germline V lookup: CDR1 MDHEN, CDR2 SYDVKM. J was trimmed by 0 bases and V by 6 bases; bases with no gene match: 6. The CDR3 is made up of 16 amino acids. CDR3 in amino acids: CASSTHRGLSGNTIYF. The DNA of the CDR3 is TGTGCCAGCAGCACCCACAGGGGGCTCTCTGGAAACACCATATATTTT.

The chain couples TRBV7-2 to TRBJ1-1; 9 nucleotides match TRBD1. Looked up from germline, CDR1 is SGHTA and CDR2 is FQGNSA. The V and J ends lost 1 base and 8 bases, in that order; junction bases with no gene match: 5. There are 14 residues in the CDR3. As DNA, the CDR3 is TGTGCCAGCAGCTTAGGTAACAGGGGGCGAGAAGCTTTCTTT. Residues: CASSLGNRGREAFF.

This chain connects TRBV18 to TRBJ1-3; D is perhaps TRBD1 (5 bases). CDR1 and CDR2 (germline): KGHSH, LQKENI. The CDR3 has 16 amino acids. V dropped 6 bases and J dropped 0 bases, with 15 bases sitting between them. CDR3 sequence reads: CASSPGGGSSGNTIYF. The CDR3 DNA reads TGTGCCAGCTCCCCGGGCGGGGGAAGCTCTGGAAACACCATATATTTT.

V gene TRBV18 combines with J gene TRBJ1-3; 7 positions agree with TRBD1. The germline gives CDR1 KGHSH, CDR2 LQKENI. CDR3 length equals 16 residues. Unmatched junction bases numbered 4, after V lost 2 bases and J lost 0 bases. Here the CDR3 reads CASSPLGTASGNTIYF. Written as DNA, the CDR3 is TGTGCCAGCTCACCATTAGGGACAGCCTCTGGAAACACCATATATTTT.

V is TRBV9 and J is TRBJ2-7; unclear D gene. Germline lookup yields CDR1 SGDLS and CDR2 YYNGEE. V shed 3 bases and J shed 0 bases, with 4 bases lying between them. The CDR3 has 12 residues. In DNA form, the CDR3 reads TGTGCCAGCAGCGGGAGCTCCTACGAGCAGTACTTC. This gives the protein CASSGSSYEQYF.

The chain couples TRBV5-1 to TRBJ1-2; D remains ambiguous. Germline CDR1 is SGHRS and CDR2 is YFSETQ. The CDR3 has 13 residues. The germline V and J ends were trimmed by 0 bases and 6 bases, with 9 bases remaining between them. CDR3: CASSLDSPNGYTF. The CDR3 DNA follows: TGCGCCAGCAGCTTGGACAGCCCCAATGGCTACACCTTC.

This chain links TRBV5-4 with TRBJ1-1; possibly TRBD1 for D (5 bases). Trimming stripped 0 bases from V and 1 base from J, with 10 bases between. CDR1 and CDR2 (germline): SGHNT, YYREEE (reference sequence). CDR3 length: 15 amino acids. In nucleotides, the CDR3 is TGTGCCAGCAGCTTGGGGACACCCGCGAACACTGAAGCTTTCTTT. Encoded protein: CASSLGTPANTEAFF.

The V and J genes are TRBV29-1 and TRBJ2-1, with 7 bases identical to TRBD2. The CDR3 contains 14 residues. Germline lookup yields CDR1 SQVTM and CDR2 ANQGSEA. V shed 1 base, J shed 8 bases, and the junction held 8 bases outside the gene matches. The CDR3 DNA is TGCAGCGTTGAAGGGGGCGGGGGAGTGGATGAGCAGTTCTTC. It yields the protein CSVEGGGGVDEQFF.

For the CDR3, the DNA is TGTGCCATCAGCAACCCGGGACAGGGGAACACTGAAGCTTTCTTT. Amino acids: CAISNPGQGNTEAFF. The chain combines TRBV10-3 with TRBJ1-1, with 9 bases matching TRBD1. The ends lost 6 bases at V and 1 base at J; junction bases unmatched: 6. CDR1 is ENHRY and CDR2 is SYGVKD in the germline V gene. The CDR3 has 15 amino acids.

As DNA, the CDR3 is TGTGCCAGCAGTCCGGGACAGGGGAGGGGAGAGACCCAGTACTTC. Translated: CASSPGQGRGETQYF. The J gene is TRBJ2-5, the V gene TRBV28; 10 bases align to TRBD1. CDR3 length: 15 residues. Germline V gives CDR1 MDHEN, CDR2 SYDVKM. V lost 5 bases to trimming and J lost 4 bases; unmatched junction nucleotides: 7.

The CDR3 DNA follows: TGTGCCAGCAGAGACAGTCCCAACACTGAAGCTTTCTTT. It yields the protein CASRDSPNTEAFF. This chain connects TRBV7-2 to TRBJ1-1, with D possibly matching TRBD1 (5 bases). This CDR3 contains 13 residues. Trimming stripped 6 bases from V and 2 bases from J, with 10 bases between. Looked up from germline, CDR1 is SGHTA and CDR2 is FQGNSA.

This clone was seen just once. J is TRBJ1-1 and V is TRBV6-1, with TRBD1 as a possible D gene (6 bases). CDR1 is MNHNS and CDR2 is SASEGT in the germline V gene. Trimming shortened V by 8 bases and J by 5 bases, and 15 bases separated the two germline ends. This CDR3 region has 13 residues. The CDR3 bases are TGTGCCAGCTCAGGGGAGGGGGATACTGAAGCTTTCTTT. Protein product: CASSGEGDTEAFF.

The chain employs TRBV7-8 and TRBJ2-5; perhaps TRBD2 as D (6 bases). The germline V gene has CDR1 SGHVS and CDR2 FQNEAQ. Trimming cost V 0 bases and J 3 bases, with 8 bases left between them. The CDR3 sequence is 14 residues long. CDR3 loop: CASSLATRKETQYF. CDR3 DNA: TGTGCCAGCAGCTTAGCGACTAGAAAAGAGACCCAGTACTTC. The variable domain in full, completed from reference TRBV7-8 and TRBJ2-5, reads GAGVSQSPRYKVAKRGQDVALRCDPISGHVSLFWYQQALGQGPEFLTYFQNEAQLDKSGLPSDRFFAERPEGSVSTLKIQRTQQEDSAVYLCASSLATRKETQYFGPGTRLLVL.

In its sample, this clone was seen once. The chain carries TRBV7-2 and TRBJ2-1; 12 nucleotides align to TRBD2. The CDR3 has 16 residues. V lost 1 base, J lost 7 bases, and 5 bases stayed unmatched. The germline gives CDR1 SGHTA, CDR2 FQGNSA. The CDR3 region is CASSLVGGTSGNEQFF. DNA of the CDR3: TGTGCCAGCAGCTTAGTGGGGGGGACTAGCGGGAATGAGCAGTTCTTC.

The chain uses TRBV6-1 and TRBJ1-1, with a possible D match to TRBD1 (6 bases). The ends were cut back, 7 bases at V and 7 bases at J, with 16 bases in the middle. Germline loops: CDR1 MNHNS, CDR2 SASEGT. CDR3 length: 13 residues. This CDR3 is CASTRLQGVEAFF. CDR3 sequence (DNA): TGTGCCAGCACCCGCTTACAGGGAGTTGAAGCTTTCTTT.

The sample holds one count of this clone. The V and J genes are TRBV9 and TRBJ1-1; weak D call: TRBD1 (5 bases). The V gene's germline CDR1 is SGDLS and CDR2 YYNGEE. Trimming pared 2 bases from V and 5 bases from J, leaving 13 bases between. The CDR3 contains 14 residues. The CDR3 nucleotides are TGTGCCAGCAGCGTTTCAGGGAGGGCGACTGAAGCTTTCTTT. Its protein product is CASSVSGRATEAFF.

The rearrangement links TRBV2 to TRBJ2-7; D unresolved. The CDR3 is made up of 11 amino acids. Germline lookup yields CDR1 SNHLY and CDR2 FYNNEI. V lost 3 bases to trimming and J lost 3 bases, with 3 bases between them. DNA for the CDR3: TGTGCCAGCAGTGAGTACTACGAGCAGTACTTC. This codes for CASSEYYEQYF.

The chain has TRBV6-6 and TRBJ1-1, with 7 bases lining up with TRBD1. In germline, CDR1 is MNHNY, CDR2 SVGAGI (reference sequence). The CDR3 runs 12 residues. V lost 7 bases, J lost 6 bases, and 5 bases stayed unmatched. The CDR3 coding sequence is TGTGCCAGCACCGCGGGACAGTCTGAAGCTTTCTTT. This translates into CASTAGQSEAFF.

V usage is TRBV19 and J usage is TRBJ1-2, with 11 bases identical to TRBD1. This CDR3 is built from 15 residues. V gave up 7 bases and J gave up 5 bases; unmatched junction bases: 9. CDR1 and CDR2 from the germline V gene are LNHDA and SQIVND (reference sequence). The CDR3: CASKVWGQGDYGYTF. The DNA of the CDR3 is TGTGCCAGTAAAGTATGGGGACAGGGGGATTATGGCTACACCTTC.